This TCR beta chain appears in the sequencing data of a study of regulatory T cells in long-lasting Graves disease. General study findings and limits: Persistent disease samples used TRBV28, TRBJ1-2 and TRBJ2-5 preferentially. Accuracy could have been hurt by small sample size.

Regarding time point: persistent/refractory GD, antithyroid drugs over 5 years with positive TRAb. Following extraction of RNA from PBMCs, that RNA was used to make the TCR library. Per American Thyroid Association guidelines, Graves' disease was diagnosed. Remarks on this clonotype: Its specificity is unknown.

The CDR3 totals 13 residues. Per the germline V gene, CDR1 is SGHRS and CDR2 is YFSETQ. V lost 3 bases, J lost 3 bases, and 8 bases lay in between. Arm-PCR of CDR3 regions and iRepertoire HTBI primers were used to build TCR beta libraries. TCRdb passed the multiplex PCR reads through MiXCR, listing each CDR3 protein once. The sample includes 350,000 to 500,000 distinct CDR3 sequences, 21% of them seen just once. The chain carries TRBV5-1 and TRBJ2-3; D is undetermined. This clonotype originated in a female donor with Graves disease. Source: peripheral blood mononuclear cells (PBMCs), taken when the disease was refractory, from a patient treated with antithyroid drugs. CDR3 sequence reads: CASSSHSTDTQYF. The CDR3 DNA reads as TGCGCCAGCAGCTCTCACAGTACAGATACGCAGTATTTT.